Given below is one TCR beta chain in context. The data were taken from a study of T-cell memory formation after mild COVID-19. A single record per CDR3 protein comes from TCRdb applying MiXCR to the 5' RACE reads. The data show 200,000 to 250,000 distinct CDR3 sequences, about 11% seen once. Looked up from germline, CDR1 is SGHTA and CDR2 is FQGNSA. The V gene lost 5 bases and the J gene lost 6 bases, with 12 bases spanning the gap. The CDR3 has 13 residues. The sequence was obtained from a young man who had mild COVID-19 (a few samples of this study predate the infection). Cell type and time point are not known. The sequenced sample consisted of PBMCs or a T cell subset sorted from them (not recorded which). J is TRBJ2-3 and V is TRBV7-2; possibly TRBD1 or TRBD2 for D (5 bases each). The CDR3 sequence: CASSRLRDDTQYF. In DNA, the CDR3 is TGTGCCAGCAGCCGACTTCGGGACGATACGCAGTATTTT.